This entry describes one T cell receptor beta chain. Antigen specificity is unknown. These gene names are mouse names. Read sequence stops 1 residue before the CDR3 end, and the germline J gene provides the missing end. This sample is part of a study of tissue T cells after allogeneic stem cell transplantation. Whole-study findings and limits: Few T cell clones were shared across patients, but motif clusters showed tissue-specific shared signatures. Only a limited share of tissue TCRs appeared in blood or spleen.

The trim removed 2 bases at V and 5 bases at J, leaving 6 bases unmatched. The V gene's germline CDR1 is NNHDY and CDR2 SYVADS. CDR3 size: 15 residues. The time point was: mouse harvest day 14 after allogeneic transplant. Mouse grafts combined 10^7 T-cell-depleted bone marrow cells with 10^6 splenic CD5+ T cells. Measured with immunoSEQ multiplex PCR; TCRdb has only the in-frame clones, and not every one. The data contain 7,000 to 8,000 clones, under 35% of them seen just once; the ten biggest clones take up over 2.5%. The gene calls are TRBV13-3 and TRBJ2-1, with 8 bases fitting TRBD2. Sequencing was performed on skin. This clonotype was obtained from a female BALB/c mouse given C57BL/6 T cells with graft-versus-host disease after an allogeneic hematopoietic cell transplant. CDR3 bases read: TGTGCCAGCAGTGACTGGGGGGCGCCCCATGCTGAGCAGTTC. Translation: CASSDWGAPHAEQF. The whole CDR3 sequence is CASSDWGAPHAEQFF.